One and the same sample provided the 26 T cell receptor beta chains below, sequenced in a study of shared clonotypes between healthy human individuals. The protocol was immunoSEQ multiplex PCR, while the TCRdb copy is restricted to in-frame clones and leaves out a portion. The sample contains some 1.5 million clones, 95% to 99% of which appear only once. The sequenced sample consisted of naive CD4+ T cells sorted from blood. Subset reported: CD45RA+ positively selected. All receptors come from a man aged 30 to 39 in good health.

This rearrangement joins TRBV7-6 to TRBJ2-1; D is uncertain. Trimming cost V 3 bases and J 3 bases, with 6 bases left between them. CDR1 is SGHVS, CDR2 FNYEAQ, per germline. This CDR3 spans 13 amino acids. Here the CDR3 reads CASSFNSYNEQFF. In nucleotides, the CDR3 is TGTGCCAGCAGCTTTAACAGCTACAATGAGCAGTTCTTC.

This clone is a singleton in its sample. The chain couples TRBV28 to TRBJ1-1; possibly TRBD1 for D (6 bases). Trimming took off 1 base at V and 4 bases at J, with 13 bases between the two ends. The CDR3 has 15 residues. Germline V gene data show CDR1 as MDHEN and CDR2 as SYDVKM. The CDR3: CASSLFSTGPTEAFF. The CDR3 coding sequence is TGTGCCAGCAGTTTATTCTCCACAGGGCCCACTGAAGCTTTCTTT.

V is TRBV4-1 and J is TRBJ2-1; D may be TRBD2 (5 bases). This CDR3 contains 18 residues. V lost 0 bases to trimming and J lost 4 bases, with 19 bases between them. In germline, CDR1 is MGHRA, CDR2 YSYEKL. CDR3 in DNA: TGCGCCAGCAGCCAAGACGATCGTTCCGGGTGGACTTACAATGAGCAGTTCTTC. Translated: CASSQDDRSGWTYNEQFF.

The V gene is TRBV4-2, the J gene TRBJ1-5, with D unresolved. Trimming took off 1 base at V and 4 bases at J, with 11 bases between the two ends. The CDR3 contains 15 residues. From germline, CDR1 is LGHNA and CDR2 YNFKEQ. DNA for the CDR3: TGTGCCAGCAGCCAAGTCACCGGATTGAATCAGCCCCAGCATTTT. Residues: CASSQVTGLNQPQHF.

The rearrangement joins TRBV5-1 to TRBJ1-5, with 9 bases fitting TRBD1. Trimming removed 0 bases from V and 3 bases from J; junction bases left unmatched: 1. CDR3 length: 15 residues. The V gene's germline CDR1 is SGHRS and CDR2 YFSETQ. The CDR3 sequence is CASSLGQGDNQPQHF. In nucleotides, the CDR3 is TGCGCCAGCAGCTTGGGACAGGGGGACAATCAGCCCCAGCATTTT.

V usage is TRBV7-9 and J usage is TRBJ2-1, with TRBD2 identical over 7 bases. Looked up from germline, CDR1 is SEHNR and CDR2 is FQNEAQ (reference sequence). Trimming took 7 bases from V and 7 from J; bases not matched to a gene: 16. The CDR3 has 16 residues. The CDR3 loop reads CASTNTGRRERNEQFF. The CDR3 DNA is TGTGCCAGCACCAACACAGGCCGGCGGGAGAGAAATGAGCAGTTCTTC.

The chain employs TRBV29-1 and TRBJ2-7; D is unclear. Trimming shortened V by 4 bases and J by 3 bases, and 19 bases separated the two germline ends. CDR3 length: 15 amino acids. Germline V gene data show CDR1 as SQVTM and CDR2 as ANQGSEA. The DNA of the CDR3 is TGCAGCGTTGTACCCGGACCCCCTCTTAACTACGAGCAGTACTTC. It codes for CSVVPGPPLNYEQYF.

The CDR3 region is CASSELGDLQFF. CDR3 nucleotide sequence: TGCGCCAGCAGTGAGTTAGGGGACTTACAGTTCTTC. The genes are TRBV10-2 and TRBJ2-1, with D perhaps TRBD2 (6 bases). Germline V gene data show CDR1 as WSHSY and CDR2 as SAAADI. Trimming took 1 base from V and 13 from J, leaving 11 bases between them. The CDR3 consists of 12 residues.

This clone occurred once. This rearrangement joins TRBV25-1 to TRBJ2-1; TRBD1 matches at 9 bases. The germline V gene has CDR1 MGHDK and CDR2 SYGVNS. Trimming took 8 bases from V and 4 from J; bases not matched to a gene: 12. This CDR3 contains 16 residues. The CDR3 DNA follows: TGTGCCAGCGCCCGTGGGGGGACAGGGACTTACAATGAGCAGTTCTTC. Protein: CASARGGTGTYNEQFF.

For this clone: Within the sample, other DNA sequences also encode this same CDR3. The chain joins TRBV2 to TRBJ2-7, with D tentatively TRBD1 (6 bases). V lost 3 bases to trimming and J lost 0 bases, with 9 bases between them. Germline assignment: CDR1 SNHLY and CDR2 FYNNEI. This CDR3 region has 14 residues. The CDR3 spells CASSEQGTSYEQYF. CDR3 in DNA: TGTGCCAGCAGTGAGCAGGGGACCTCCTACGAGCAGTACTTC.

The chain carries TRBV10-3 and TRBJ2-3; 7 nucleotides agree with TRBD2. The V and J ends lost 7 bases and 5 bases, in that order; junction bases with no gene match: 6. The CDR3 runs 13 residues. The germline CDR1 and CDR2 sequences are ENHRY and SYGVKD. CDR3 region: CAIMAGEIDTQYF. The CDR3 DNA follows: TGTGCCATCATGGCGGGAGAAATAGATACGCAGTATTTT.

J is TRBJ1-1 and V is TRBV2; D is undetermined. The ends were cut back, 10 bases at V and 0 bases at J, with 12 bases in the middle. This CDR3 is built from 13 residues. Germline CDR1 is SNHLY and CDR2 is FYNNEI. CDR3 coding DNA: TGTGCCACCGAGTTAAGAATGAACACTGAAGCTTTCTTT. This sequence encodes CATELRMNTEAFF.

The chain has TRBV5-1 and TRBJ2-1; 7 nucleotides match TRBD1. The germline CDR1 and CDR2 sequences are SGHRS and YFSETQ. J gave up 4 bases and V 4 bases, and 5 bases lay outside the gene matches. The CDR3 is 14 residues long. CDR3 DNA: TGCGCCAGCAGCCCACCGGGACAGTACAATGAGCAGTTCTTC. This gives the protein CASSPPGQYNEQFF. Combining the CDR3 with reference TRBV5-1 and TRBJ2-1 gives the whole variable domain KAGVTQTPRYLIKTRGQQVTLSCSPISGHRSVSWYQQTPGQGLQFLFEYFSETQRNKGNFPGRFSGRQFSNSRSEMNVSTLELGDSALYLCASSPPGQYNEQFFGPGTRLTVL.

V is TRBV20-1 and J is TRBJ1-2, with D unresolved. The ends were cut back, 4 bases at V and 9 bases at J, with 12 bases in the middle. Germline CDR1 is DFQATT and CDR2 is SNEGSKA (reference sequence). The CDR3 loop spans 11 amino acids. CDR3 in amino acids: CSATERPSYTF. The CDR3 DNA reads as TGCAGTGCTACGGAGAGGCCCAGCTACACCTTC.

The chain has TRBV5-4 and TRBJ1-5; 8 nucleotides agree with TRBD1. Germline V lookup: CDR1 SGHNT, CDR2 YYREEE (reference sequence). CDR3 size: 15 residues. V lost 0 bases and J lost 5; bases outside the gene matches: 4. CDR3 sequence reads: CASSLAGGGDQPQHF. CDR3 in DNA: TGTGCCAGCAGCTTGGCAGGGGGCGGAGATCAGCCCCAGCATTTT.

The chain couples TRBV10-3 to TRBJ1-1; D is ambiguous. Germline V CDR1 and CDR2: ENHRY, SYGVKD. Trimming took off 3 bases at V and 10 bases at J, with 18 bases between the two ends. This CDR3 spans 14 amino acids. The CDR3 DNA reads as TGTGCCATCAGTGATCAGTCCTCGGGCTATCGAGCTTTCTTT. This codes for CAISDQSSGYRAFF.

The CDR3: CASSLGDGRQPDQPQHF. CDR3 DNA sequence: TGTGCCAGCAGCCTTGGAGATGGGAGACAACCCGATCAGCCCCAGCATTTT. V is TRBV7-9 and J is TRBJ1-5, with unresolved D. Trimming left V 5 bases short and J 5 bases short, with 22 bases between. The CDR3 has 17 amino acids. CDR1 and CDR2 from the germline V gene are SEHNR and FQNEAQ (reference sequence).

The chain employs TRBV7-8 and TRBJ2-7, with D possibly matching TRBD1 (6 bases). The CDR3 has 14 residues. Germline loops: CDR1 SGHVS, CDR2 FQNEAQ. Trimming removed 4 bases from V and 2 bases from J, with 12 bases in between. The CDR3 loop is CASSWDTGTYEQYF. The CDR3 DNA is TGTGCCAGCAGCTGGGACACAGGAACCTACGAGCAGTACTTC.

This chain uses TRBV7-6 with TRBJ1-3; maybe TRBD1 (5 bases). This CDR3 has 15 residues. V was clipped by 3 bases and J by 2 bases, with 11 bases between them. CDR1 SGHVS and CDR2 FNYEAQ come from the germline V gene. CDR3 sequence reads: CASSFQGFPGNTIYF. In DNA form, the CDR3 reads TGTGCCAGCAGCTTTCAGGGTTTCCCTGGAAACACCATATATTTT. Drawing the rest from reference TRBV7-6 and TRBJ1-3, the complete variable domain is GAGVSQSPRYKVTKRGQDVALRCDPISGHVSLYWYRQALGQGPEFLTYFNYEAQQDKSGLPNDRFSAERPEGSISTLTIQRTEQRDSAMYRCASSFQGFPGNTIYFGEGSWLTVV.

The J gene is TRBJ1-3, the V gene TRBV18; D gene uncertain. The CDR3 has 17 residues. V was pared by 8 bases and J by 2 bases, with 22 bases between. Germline CDR1 KGHSH, CDR2 LQKENI. The CDR3 nucleotides read TGTGCCAGCGCCTCAAGTAGATCAGGATTTCCTGGAAACACCATATATTTT. Translation gives CASASSRSGFPGNTIYF. The whole variable domain, remainder taken from reference TRBV18 and TRBJ1-3, is NAGVMQNPRHLVRRRGQEARLRCSPMKGHSHVYWYRQLPEEGLKFMVYLQKENIIDESGMPKERFSAEFPKEGPSILRIQQVVRGDSAAYFCASASSRSGFPGNTIYFGEGSWLTVV.

About this clone itself: An end of the junction differs from the germline gene, which may be a read error. The chain combines TRBV6-6 with TRBJ2-7, with 14 bases that match TRBD2. This CDR3 is built from 14 residues. Germline CDR1 reads MNHNY; CDR2 reads SVGAGI (reference sequence). In nucleotides, the CDR3 is TGTGCTAGCACCGGGACTAGCGGGAGATACGAGCAGTACTTC. Protein product: CASTGTSGRYEQYF.

The chain links TRBV7-2 to TRBJ1-2, with TRBD1 matching over 9 bases. With V trimmed by 6 bases and J by 2 bases, 7 bases remained unmatched. Germline V gene lookup returns CDR1 SGHTA and CDR2 FQGNSA. This CDR3 contains 15 residues. The CDR3, as DNA: TGTGCCAGCAGGCCGGGACAGGGCCTAAACTATGGCTACACCTTC. It translates to CASRPGQGLNYGYTF.

This sequence joins TRBV7-8 and TRBJ2-6; 8 nucleotides line up with TRBD1. The CDR3 is 21 residues long. Germline V gene sequence: CDR1 SGHVS, CDR2 FQNEAQ. Trimming cost V 4 bases and J 2 bases; bases outside gene matches: 19. CDR3: CASSSPFFFETGDPGANVLTF. CDR3 DNA sequence: TGTGCCAGCAGCTCCCCGTTCTTCTTCGAGACAGGGGACCCTGGGGCCAACGTCCTGACTTTC.

The V gene is TRBV28, the J gene TRBJ2-7, with D perhaps matching TRBD2 (5 bases). Trimming took off 5 bases at V and 0 bases at J, with 14 bases between the two ends. CDR3 length: 15 residues. Germline V lookup: CDR1 MDHEN, CDR2 SYDVKM. The DNA for the CDR3 is TGTGCCAGCAGTATCATATCCCGGGACTCCTACGAGCAGTACTTC. Amino acids: CASSIISRDSYEQYF.

The V gene is TRBV11-2, the J gene TRBJ2-1; D is perhaps TRBD2 (6 bases). The CDR3 spans 16 residues. Trimming took 2 bases from V and 9 from J, leaving 20 bases between them. Germline V gene sequence: CDR1 SGHAT, CDR2 FQNNGV. The CDR3 reads CASSLFAGSSVLEQFF. The DNA for the CDR3 is TGTGCCAGCAGCTTATTTGCGGGGAGTTCTGTACTTGAGCAGTTCTTC.

This clone was detected only once. The chain carries TRBV18 and TRBJ2-1; 7 bases line up with TRBD2. V was pared by 3 bases and J by 0 bases, with 5 bases of the junction left unmatched. The CDR3 totals 16 residues. Germline assignment: CDR1 KGHSH and CDR2 LQKENI. The CDR3 DNA reads TGTGCCAGCTCACCCTTCACGGGAGGCTCCTACAATGAGCAGTTCTTC. It translates to CASSPFTGGSYNEQFF.